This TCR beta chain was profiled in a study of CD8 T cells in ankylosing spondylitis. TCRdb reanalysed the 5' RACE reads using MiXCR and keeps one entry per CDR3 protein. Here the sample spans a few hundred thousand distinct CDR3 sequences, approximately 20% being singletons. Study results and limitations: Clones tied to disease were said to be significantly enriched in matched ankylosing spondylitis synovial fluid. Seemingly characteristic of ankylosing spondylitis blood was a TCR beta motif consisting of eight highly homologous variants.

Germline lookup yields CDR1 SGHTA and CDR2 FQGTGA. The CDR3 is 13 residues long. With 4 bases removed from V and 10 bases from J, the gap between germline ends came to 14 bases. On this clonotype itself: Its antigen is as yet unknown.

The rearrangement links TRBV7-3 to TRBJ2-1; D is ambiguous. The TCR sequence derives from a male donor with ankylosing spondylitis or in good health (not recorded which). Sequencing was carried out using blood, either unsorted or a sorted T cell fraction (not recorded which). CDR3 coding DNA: TGTGCCAGCAGCTCCATTCATCTGGGGGAGCAGTTCTTC. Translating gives CASSSIHLGEQFF.